The text below deals with one TCR beta chain. The data were taken from a study of blood T cells in healthy people across ages. Together with a sample-barcoded 5' primer, a J-beta primer mix was included in a second PCR lasting 7 to 11 cycles. TCRdb re-derived calls from the 5' RACE reads in MiXCR, one entry per CDR3 protein. In the table there are some 710,000 distinct CDR3 sequences, about 20% of which are singletons. Trimming took off 0 bases at V and 8 bases at J, with 11 bases between the two ends. Germline lookup yields CDR1 SGHRS and CDR2 YFSETQ. The CDR3 consists of 13 residues. This rearrangement joins TRBV5-1 to TRBJ1-2; D remains ambiguous. The sequence came from a man aged 65 to 79 in good health. Sequencing input: blood. The CDR3 sequence: CASSLDPMAGYTF. Written as DNA, the CDR3 is TGCGCCAGCAGCTTGGATCCCATGGCGGGCTACACCTTC. The full variable domain, completed using reference TRBV5-1 and TRBJ1-2, is KAGVTQTPRYLIKTRGQQVTLSCSPISGHRSVSWYQQTPGQGLQFLFEYFSETQRNKGNFPGRFSGRQFSNSRSEMNVSTLELGDSALYLCASSLDPMAGYTFGSGTRLTVV.